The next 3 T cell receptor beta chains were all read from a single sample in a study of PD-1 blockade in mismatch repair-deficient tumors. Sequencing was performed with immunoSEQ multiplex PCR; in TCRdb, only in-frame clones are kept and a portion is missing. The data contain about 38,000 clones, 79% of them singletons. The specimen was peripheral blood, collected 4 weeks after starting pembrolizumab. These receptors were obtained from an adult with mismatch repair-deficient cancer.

The CDR3 region has the DNA TGTGCCAGCAGATCCGGGCTAGCGGGAGCAAGGGAGCAGTTCTTC. As protein: CASRSGLAGAREQFF. This chain uses TRBV2 with TRBJ2-1; 10 bases fit TRBD2. The CDR3 sequence is 15 residues long. CDR1 SNHLY and CDR2 FYNNEI come from the germline V gene. V shed 6 bases, J shed 10 bases, and the junction held 12 bases outside the gene matches.

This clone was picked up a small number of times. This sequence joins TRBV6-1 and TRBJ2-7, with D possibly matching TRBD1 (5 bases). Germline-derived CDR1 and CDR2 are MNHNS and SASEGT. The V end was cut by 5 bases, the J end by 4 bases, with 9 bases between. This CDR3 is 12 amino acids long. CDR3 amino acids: CASSTGDYEQYF. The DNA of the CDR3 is TGTGCCAGCAGTACAGGAGATTACGAGCAGTACTTC.

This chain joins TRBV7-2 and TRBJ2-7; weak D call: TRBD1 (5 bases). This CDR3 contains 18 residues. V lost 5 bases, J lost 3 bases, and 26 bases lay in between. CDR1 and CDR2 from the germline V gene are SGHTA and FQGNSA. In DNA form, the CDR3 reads TGTGCCAGCAGCCCCGGAGTCGGCCCGGCGCAGGGCTACTACGAGCAGTACTTC. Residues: CASSPGVGPAQGYYEQYF.